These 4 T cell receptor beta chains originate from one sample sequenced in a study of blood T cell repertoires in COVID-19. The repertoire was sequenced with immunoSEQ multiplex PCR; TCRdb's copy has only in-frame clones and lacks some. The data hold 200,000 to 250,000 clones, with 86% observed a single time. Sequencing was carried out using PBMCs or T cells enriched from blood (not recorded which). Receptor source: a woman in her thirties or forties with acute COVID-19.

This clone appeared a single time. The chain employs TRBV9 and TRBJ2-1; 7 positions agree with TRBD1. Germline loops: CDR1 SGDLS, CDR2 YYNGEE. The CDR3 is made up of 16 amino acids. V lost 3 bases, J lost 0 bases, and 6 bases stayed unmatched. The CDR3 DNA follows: TGTGCCAGCAGCGCACGACAGGGAAGCTCCTACAATGAGCAGTTCTTC. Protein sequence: CASSARQGSSYNEQFF.

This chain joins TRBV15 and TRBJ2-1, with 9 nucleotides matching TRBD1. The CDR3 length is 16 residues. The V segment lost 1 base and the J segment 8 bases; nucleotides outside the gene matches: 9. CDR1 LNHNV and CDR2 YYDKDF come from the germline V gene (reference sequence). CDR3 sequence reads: CATSRVIPGQGHEQFF. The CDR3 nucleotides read TGTGCCACCAGCAGAGTTATACCGGGACAGGGTCATGAGCAGTTCTTC.

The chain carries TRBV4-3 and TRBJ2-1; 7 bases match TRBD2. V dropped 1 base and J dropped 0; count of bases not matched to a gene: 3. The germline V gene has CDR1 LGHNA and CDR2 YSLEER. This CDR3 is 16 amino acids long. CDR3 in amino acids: CASSQASSGSYNEQFF. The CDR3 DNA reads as TGCGCCAGCAGCCAAGCGTCTAGCGGCTCCTACAATGAGCAGTTCTTC.

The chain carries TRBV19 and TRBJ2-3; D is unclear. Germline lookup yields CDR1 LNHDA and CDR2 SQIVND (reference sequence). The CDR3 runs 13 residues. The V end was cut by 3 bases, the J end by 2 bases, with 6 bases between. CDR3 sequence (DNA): TGTGCCAGTAGTATGGCGGTCACAGATACGCAGTATTTT. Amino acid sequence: CASSMAVTDTQYF.